These T cell receptor beta chains were read from a single sample in a study of memory CD4+ T cells and cytomegalovirus serostatus. Assay: immunoSEQ multiplex PCR; the TCRdb copy retains only in-frame clones and omits some. The repertoire has around 50,000 clones, roughly three quarters of them found once; the top ten carry 0.67%. The specimen sequenced was memory CD4+ T cells from blood. The source is an adult in good health and CMV-seronegative. Both conserved end residues are part of each CDR3.

v_call | cdr3_aa
TRBV28 | CASTSFTGSTEAFF
TRBV30 | CAWSAGLGFSGTSYNEQFF
TRBV6-5 | CASSKASGPGETQYF
TRBV6-1 | CASSVVYNEQFF
TRBV7-6 | CASSLWPSGYTSTDTQYF
TRBV6-6 | CASILQAGGGDTQYF
TRBV28 | CASSLSGASGIFQYF
TRBV5-6 | CASSPFAGSFGYTF
TRBV2 | CASSPTRLAGVGINIQYF
TRBV10-3 | CAIRGTEDRYGYTF
TRBV5-1 | CASSLGLAGGPRTGELFF
TRBV7-9 | CASSFDGRVNTEAFF
TRBV9 | CASSVSGQREETQYF
TRBV6-5 | CASSPISGDYNEQFF
TRBV7-9 | CASSPQTSGNTIYF
TRBV6-1 | CASSEGGARVRSEAFF
TRBV4-2 | CASSPSSGGTDTQYF
TRBV10-3 | CAISAWTSGTSYNEQFF
TRBV11-2 | CASSLVSVSGNYEQYF
TRBV5-1 | CASSLAFGGTSGRTEQFF
TRBV6-1 | CASSPQDRASYEQYF
TRBV5-1 | CASSLSQGGGGGYTF
TRBV30 | CAWSEASGNTIYF
TRBV5-4 | CASSTRTSGRESEQFF
TRBV10-3 | CAIKGGNTEAFF
TRBV5-8 | CASSLYYEQYF
TRBV6-1 | CASSEATSSNEQFF
TRBV29-1 | CSVSTGTGFNSPLHF
TRBV5-6 | CASSLTVGGGYTDTQYF
TRBV12-5 | CASGLSVGSGTDTQYF
TRBV5-1 | CASAGGSSYNEQFF
TRBV4-2 | CASSQDPIANRAEAFF
TRBV18 | CASADRVQETQYF
TRBV19 | CASSIEGGTDTQYF
TRBV5-6 | CASSKLQGSGANVLTF
TRBV28 | CASGILGQPQHF
TRBV6-1 | CASSERFFFHEQYF
TRBV28 | CASRRTGGSREQFF
TRBV5-1 | CASSFKGNTEAFF
TRBV7-9 | CASSLVGGRKQETQYF
TRBV29-1 | CSAGEGTYEQYF
TRBV2 | CASSGEGRVNQPQHF
TRBV2 | CASSVVGGHTEAFF
TRBV7-9 | CASSLMGSNTEAFF
TRBV30 | CAWKNTVGTQYTDTQYF
TRBV5-6 | CASSKRNSPLHF
TRBV7-8 | CASSQITGTSGRRGFQDTQYF
TRBV9 | CASSASDRAGTDTQYF
TRBV4-2 | CASSHSSGVNYEQYF
TRBV7-9 | CASSSPAEAYEQYF